Below are 20 T cell receptor beta chains sequenced from a single sample in a study of blood T cell repertoires in COVID-19. Assay: immunoSEQ multiplex PCR; the TCRdb copy retains only in-frame clones and omits some. In the table there are approximately 100,000 clones, approximately 91% of which are singletons. The sequenced material came from peripheral blood. All receptors come from a man over 45 with acute or convalescent COVID-19.

The chain joins TRBV2 to TRBJ1-4, with 8 bases fitting TRBD1. Per the germline V gene, CDR1 is SNHLY and CDR2 is FYNNEI. The trim removed 11 bases at V and 7 bases at J, leaving 9 bases unmatched. The CDR3 loop spans 13 amino acids. Written as DNA, the CDR3 is TGTGCCCTGGGGAGACAGGGGTTTGAAAAACTGTTTTTT. It yields the protein CALGRQGFEKLFF.

The chain joins TRBV12-5 to TRBJ1-1, with TRBD1 identical over 12 bases. Trimming at V came to 6 bases and at J to 2 bases, leaving 4 bases not matched to a gene. The CDR3 has 15 residues. The germline V gene encodes CDR1 LGHNT and CDR2 FRNRAP. CDR3 in DNA: TGTGCTAGTGGGTCGGGACAGGGGGCAAACACTGAAGCTTTCTTT. This encodes CASGSGQGANTEAFF. Drawing the rest from reference TRBV12-5 and TRBJ1-1, the complete variable domain is DARVTQTPRHKVTEMGQEVTMRCQPILGHNTVFWYRQTMMQGLELLAYFRNRAPLDDSGMPKDRFSAEMPDATLATLKIQPSEPRDSAVYFCASGSGQGANTEAFFGQGTRLTVV.

The rearrangement joins TRBV6-6 to TRBJ2-6, with a possible D match to TRBD1 (5 bases). V was shortened by 5 bases and J by 1 base, with 15 bases between the two germline ends. The CDR3 covers 17 residues. Germline values: CDR1 MNHNY, CDR2 SVGAGI (reference sequence). In nucleotides, the CDR3 is TGTGCCAGCAGTCCGCAGGGTACTGGATCTGGGGCCAACGTCCTGACTTTC. Encoded protein: CASSPQGTGSGANVLTF.

This chain connects TRBV18 to TRBJ2-1, with TRBD2 matching 9 bases. The germline V gene encodes CDR1 KGHSH and CDR2 LQKENI. V was pared by 3 bases and J by 6 bases, with 0 bases of the junction left unmatched. This CDR3 has 13 amino acids. The CDR3 protein is CASSPGLANEQFF. The CDR3 DNA is TGTGCCAGCTCACCGGGACTAGCCAATGAGCAGTTCTTC.

The gene calls are TRBV5-1 and TRBJ2-2; D remains unclear. The CDR3 totals 13 residues. V lost 4 bases and J lost 4, with 8 bases in between. From germline, CDR1 is SGHRS and CDR2 YFSETQ. CDR3 loop: CASSPLRTGELFF. The CDR3 coding sequence is TGCGCCAGCAGCCCTCTCCGCACCGGGGAGCTGTTTTTT.

This chain's CDR3 is CASSLGSGTGGYEQYF. The CDR3, as DNA: TGTGCCAGCAGCTTAGGGAGCGGGACAGGGGGTTACGAGCAGTACTTC. V usage is TRBV11-2 and J usage is TRBJ2-7; 11 nucleotides match TRBD1. Per germline, CDR1 SGHAT and CDR2 FQNNGV. V lost 1 base and J lost 4; bases outside the gene matches: 6. CDR3 size: 16 residues.

The table lists this clone with a count of one. The chain uses TRBV4-1 and TRBJ1-6; D gene uncertain. The CDR3 is 14 amino acids. Germline V gene data show CDR1 as MGHRA and CDR2 as YSYEKL. V shed 4 bases and J shed 10 bases, with 14 bases lying between them. CDR3: CASSPTLPESPLHF. CDR3 nucleotide sequence: TGCGCCAGCAGCCCGACTTTGCCAGAGTCACCCCTCCACTTT.

This clone occurred a few times. This rearrangement joins TRBV5-1 to TRBJ1-1; TRBD1 agrees at 11 bases. The CDR3 has 17 residues. The ends lost 3 bases at V and 1 base at J; junction bases unmatched: 8. Germline V gene sequence: CDR1 SGHRS, CDR2 YFSETQ. The CDR3 reads CASSWTGTGGKNTEAFF. CDR3 bases: TGCGCCAGCAGCTGGACCGGGACAGGGGGGAAGAACACTGAAGCTTTCTTT.

The rearrangement links TRBV20-1 to TRBJ1-1; D might be TRBD1 (5 bases). The germline V gene encodes CDR1 DFQATT and CDR2 SNEGSKA (reference sequence). Trimming took off 3 bases at V and 3 bases at J, with 23 bases between the two ends. The CDR3 is made up of 17 amino acids. CDR3 sequence (DNA): TGCAGTGCTAGTGGGGGACTCCTAGGGCAACGGGACACTGAAGCTTTCTTT. Translating gives CSASGGLLGQRDTEAFF.

CDR3 loop: CSVSTGQETQYF. CDR3 DNA: TGCAGCGTTTCGACAGGGCAAGAGACCCAGTACTTC. The rearrangement uses TRBV29-1 and TRBJ2-5; 7 positions agree with TRBD1. This CDR3 spans 12 amino acids. Germline V gene data show CDR1 as SQVTM and CDR2 as ANQGSEA. The junction had 2 bases not matched to a gene; V was cut back by 5 bases and J by 2 bases.

This chain joins TRBV19 and TRBJ1-2; TRBD1 is a possible D gene (5 bases). Germline CDR1 reads LNHDA; CDR2 reads SQIVND (reference sequence). V gave up 6 bases and J gave up 3 bases, with 14 bases separating them. The CDR3 loop spans 14 amino acids. CDR3 sequence (DNA): TGTGCCAGTAGAAGCCCGGGGGAAGACTATGGCTACACCTTC. This codes for CASRSPGEDYGYTF.

The V gene is TRBV19, the J gene TRBJ1-5; possibly TRBD1 for D (6 bases). Germline V gene data show CDR1 as LNHDA and CDR2 as SQIVND (reference sequence). The CDR3 has 13 residues. V lost 9 bases to trimming and J lost 4 bases, with 13 bases between them. The CDR3 sequence: CASHRVWNQPQHF. The CDR3 DNA sequence: TGTGCCAGCCACAGGGTTTGGAATCAGCCCCAGCATTTT.

This chain connects TRBV5-1 to TRBJ2-7, with a tentative D call TRBD1 (8 bases). This CDR3 has 18 residues. CDR1 and CDR2 (germline): SGHRS, YFSETQ. V lost 3 bases and J 4 bases, leaving 26 bases between the germline ends. The CDR3 sequence is CASSSGLKPGTGAYEQYF. CDR3 sequence (DNA): TGCGCCAGCAGCTCGGGACTAAAGCCCGGGACAGGTGCTTACGAGCAGTACTTC. The full variable domain, in which reference TRBV5-1 and TRBJ2-7 provide the parts outside the CDR3, is KAGVTQTPRYLIKTRGQQVTLSCSPISGHRSVSWYQQTPGQGLQFLFEYFSETQRNKGNFPGRFSGRQFSNSRSEMNVSTLELGDSALYLCASSSGLKPGTGAYEQYFGPGTRLTVT.

V is TRBV2 and J is TRBJ2-1; the D is unclear. CDR1 SNHLY and CDR2 FYNNEI come from the germline V gene. This CDR3 is built from 13 residues. V lost 4 bases, J lost 8 bases, and 12 bases lay in between. The CDR3 spells CASSAQLLHEQFF. CDR3 nucleotides: TGTGCCAGCAGTGCACAGCTTCTGCATGAGCAGTTCTTC.

This clone was counted a single time. The chain is built from TRBV5-1 and TRBJ1-1; D is undetermined. Germline-derived CDR1 and CDR2 are SGHRS and YFSETQ. Trimming shortened V by 5 bases and J by 0 bases, and 8 bases separated the two germline ends. This CDR3 is built from 13 residues. CDR3 amino acids: CASSRSMNTEAFF. The CDR3 nucleotides read TGCGCCAGCAGTCGTAGTATGAACACTGAAGCTTTCTTT.

A few counts support this clone. The chain carries TRBV5-1 and TRBJ1-2; TRBD1 might be the D (6 bases). V was cut by 0 bases and J by 0 bases, with 9 bases left in between. The CDR3 extends over 15 amino acids. Germline V gives CDR1 SGHRS, CDR2 YFSETQ. DNA of the CDR3: TGCGCCAGCAGCTTGGACAGGGCACCTAACTATGGCTACACCTTC. It encodes CASSLDRAPNYGYTF.

The chain has TRBV5-1 and TRBJ1-6, with 7 bases aligning to TRBD1. Unmatched junction bases numbered 8, after V lost 4 bases and J lost 7 bases. The CDR3 runs to 15 residues. Germline values: CDR1 SGHRS, CDR2 YFSETQ. CDR3 region: CASSGDRPTNSPLHF. The CDR3 nucleotides are TGCGCCAGCAGCGGGGACAGACCCACCAATTCACCCCTCCACTTT.

The chain uses TRBV4-3 and TRBJ2-7; 8 bases agree with TRBD2. V gave up 1 base and J gave up 4 bases; unmatched junction bases: 6. The CDR3 sequence is 15 residues long. Per the germline V gene, CDR1 is LGHNA and CDR2 is YSLEER. CDR3 nucleotides: TGCGCCAGCAGCCAAGGAATTAGCGGGACTTACGAGCAGTACTTC. Translating it yields CASSQGISGTYEQYF.

CDR3 sequence (DNA): TGTGCCAGCAGCCAAGCTGCGGGCGGGAGGCAGCCCCAGCATTTT. This translates into CASSQAAGGRQPQHF. This sequence joins TRBV7-2 and TRBJ1-5; D is uncertain. In germline, CDR1 is SGHTA, CDR2 FQGNSA. The V gene lost 5 bases and the J gene lost 7 bases, with 18 bases spanning the gap. The CDR3 is 15 residues long.

V is TRBV30 and J is TRBJ2-1; 9 bases align to TRBD2. The CDR3 extends over 15 amino acids. The J segment lost 6 bases and the V segment lost 4 bases, leaving 10 bases of the junction unmatched. Germline loops: CDR1 GTSNPN, CDR2 SVGIG (reference sequence). CDR3 region: CAWTKGGAGGNEQFF. The CDR3 DNA is TGTGCCTGGACCAAAGGGGGAGCGGGGGGCAATGAGCAGTTCTTC.